This T cell receptor beta chain was identified in a study of cytomegalovirus exposure and HLA in healthy donors (TCRdb year 2017). Context from the whole study: An earlier analysis of roughly 570 of the donors reported approximately 280 Gb of sequence data and 117 million unique TCR beta sequences obtained from 180 million or so T cells. In the later analysis, no new phenotypic data were used to find candidate immune exposures; instead, reliance was placed on TCR beta sequences and their occurrence across donors. In a later genetic analysis, genome-wide SNP genotypes for 398 of the 666 donors were used, and that subset was treated as a discovery cohort. All discovery cohort repertoires had been generated using a single sequencing platform. An earlier analysis of approximately 630 of the donors applied high-throughput TCR beta sequencing to assess whether each TCR beta V gene segment acted as functional or pseudogenic. Of the roughly 400 genotyped donors, approximately 83% fell in the genetic ancestry cluster associated with self-reported Caucasian donors. The aim of the study was to test whether cataloging public T cell receptors could identify signatures of past pathogen exposure. Roughly 5 DR-DQ haplotypes were handled as single units for association and clustering, since linkage in the cohort was strong. Class I and class II HLA loci were covered by the typing at four-digit resolution. The number of donors typed differed by locus, with about 629-630 for A, B, C, DRB1 and DQB1, over 500 for DQA1, 600 to 610 for DPA1, and around 450 for DPB1. The study used immunosequencing to profile the T cell repertoires of more than 650 subjects and linked those repertoires to cytomegalovirus serostatus. An early release covering 550 to 700 HLA-typed donors comprised about 300 gigabases of sequencing data and some 79 million unique TCR sequences. Among roughly 400 genotyped donors of the cohort, an average of roughly 240,000 unique TCR beta nucleotide sequences were sequenced per donor, roughly 18% of them non-productive. In a later analysis, previously published TCR beta repertoires from some 640 donors were re-analyzed and high-resolution HLA genotyping was added so that TCR occurrence patterns could be studied. The study combined high-throughput TCR immunosequencing, statistical association of individual TCRs with disease status, and machine learning to predict cytomegalovirus infection status. Donor age, sex, ethnicity and CMV serostatus were compiled alongside the repertoire data. A separate validation cohort of approximately 130 different subjects was used in addition to the roughly 700-subject first cohort. The paper as a whole reports these results and caveats: A later genetic analysis associated a missense DCLRE1C variant with V-gene and J-gene trimming of TCR beta chains, and an independent cohort replicated the association. A total of about 180 TCR beta chains were listed by the study as associated with cytomegalovirus. The 87-base-pair reads could not distinguish some IMGT-functional V segments, including TRBV6-2 and TRBV6-3, so those segments were excluded. A group of highly shared sequence variants was considered likely to be a technical artifact of the sequencing pipeline. Linkage disequilibrium might explain the correlated functional status among segregating V segments, but an unknown experimental factor could not be excluded. The classifier was reported to diagnose cytomegalovirus status with high specificity and sensitivity in both the original and validation cohorts. In this cohort, only TCR beta chains were sequenced, and detectable features were limited by the absence of alpha or paired-chain data. A later analysis found that TCR association rates varied across HLA loci, with DRB1 alleles showing the most associated TCRs and HLA-C alleles the fewest. An earlier analysis of 450 to 750 of the donors showed that most TCR beta V segments appeared in productive rearrangements either about 87% or about 30% of the time, which broadly matched IMGT annotations. When HLA alleles, especially DR and DQ, strongly co-occurred, TCR associations were difficult to assign to individual alleles. In a later analysis, around 17,000 TCR beta sequences were associated with specific HLA alleles at a false discovery rate of 0.05. Because some donors lacked HLA typing at each locus, the association tests relied only on the typed subset. Sequencing depth was assumed to be roughly uniform across donors in the presence/absence analyses, though that assumption may not hold. A further reported finding was that TCR beta sequences accurately predicted the HLA-A and HLA-B alleles for most subjects in the first cohort. While some public TCRs were present in many individuals, most TCR sequences turned up only very rarely across donors. Most CMV-associated TCR beta chains appeared to be HLA-restricted in a later analysis, and the HLA associations seemed to be driven largely by CMV exposure. In vitro tests confirmed that a few of the cytomegalovirus-associated TCR beta chains recognize cytomegalovirus antigens. Immune exposure information for the cohort was limited to CMV serostatus. The earlier analysis of 587 of the donors excluded some 15 rarely observed V segments, including chromosome 9 orphons, because counts were too low. Compared with equally common non-associated chains, HLA-associated TCR beta chains in a later analysis were more clonally expanded and had lower generation probabilities. In a later genetic analysis, fewer N-insertions in productive TCRs were reported among donors in an Asian-associated ancestry cluster than the approximately 710-donor mean. According to a later analysis, parvovirus B19, influenza, CMV and Epstein-Barr virus appeared linked to several top co-occurrence clusters. It was suggested by the authors that the approach could potentially be generalized to other disease states and immunological phenotypes.

The library was built by means of the immunoSEQ multiplex PCR assay. A mixture of 60 forward primers for TCR Vbeta segments and 13 reverse primers for TCR Jbeta segments was used in the multiplex PCR. The CDR3 region of rearranged TCR beta genes was amplified from genomic DNA by a multiplex PCR assay. The amplified TCR beta libraries were sequenced on the Illumina HiSeq System as 87-base-pair reads. The source study handled its data this way. In a later analysis, tens of millions of unique TCR beta chains were counted across the roughly 610 repertoires, and roughly 11 million of these chains were shared by at least two donors. To remove PCR and sequencing errors, raw reads were error-corrected and collapsed into unique sequences using a nearest-neighbor algorithm that merged closely related sequences. CDR3 sequences were aligned to IMGT reference sequences to assign V, D and J gene segments. Each retained sequence needed at least a six-nucleotide match to both a V gene segment and a J gene segment. A rearrangement was called productive if the CDR3 had no stop codons and remained in frame with V and J, and every other rearrangement was called non-productive. Following IMGT convention, CDR3 was defined as the stretch from the second conserved V-encoded cysteine up to the conserved J-encoded phenylalanine. The earlier analysis of 500 to 600 of the donors excluded sequences that lacked an unambiguous match to a single V gene segment. An earlier analysis of 450 to 650 of the donors called V segments functional above 56.7% productive rearrangements and segregating when the between-donor standard deviation exceeded 5%. A statistical classification framework was developed to diagnose cytomegalovirus status using the catalog of TCR beta chain sequences. A later analysis assigned V and J genes by comparing TCR nucleotide sequences with IMGT/GENE-DB human TR gene sequences. A later analysis assigned CDR3 sequences and most-parsimonious VDJ recombination scenarios with the TCRdist pipeline. In a later analysis, each TCR beta chain was defined by its CDR3 amino acid sequence together with its V-gene family, and reads lacking a unique V-gene family were excluded. In a later analysis, around 650 highly shared, low-generation-probability nucleotide sequences were removed to address suspected cross-contamination and a sequencing artifact. For each public chain, a later analysis derived a clonal expansion index from normalized ranks of inferred template counts within each repertoire. Generation probabilities in a later analysis came from a VDJ recombination model fitted to out-of-frame rearrangements, and those results were checked against IGoR. A later analysis scored TCR-TCR, TCR-HLA and TCR-CMV co-occurrence with hypergeometric tests, applying a repertoire-size bias correction to TCR pairs. In a later analysis, false discovery rates were estimated by permuting HLA or CMV assignments 20 times. In a later analysis, co-occurring TCRs were grouped using DBSCAN, and TCRdist sequence similarity was added for clustering within HLA-allele-positive subsets. Repertoires with fewer than 30,000 or more than 120,000 public chains were left out of co-occurrence clustering, as were about five repertoires with anomalous nucleotide sharing. Drawn from immuneACCESS, this table holds only the in-frame rearrangements with V and J called that TCRdb kept. Clones are partly lost; checked studies trace under half to an unresolved V gene and leave the rest unexplained. The D gene and trimming were derived from the DNA, and the V and J assignments and clone size from that table. For this sample the table gives about 110,000 clones, of which approximately 12% were detected only once. About 16% of the sample goes to the ten largest clones.

For this clone: Its antigen is not yet known. No base-level quality is on record; no much larger clone is a single base apart.

The cohort consisted of hundreds of healthy bone marrow donors. All cohort members were sampled while nominally healthy, although unrecorded immune exposures were likely present. The donor tested CMV seropositive and was one of the 289 seropositive cohort members. Every donor gave a peripheral blood sample, and the peripheral blood mononuclear cells from that sample were used for TCR beta sequencing. Genomic DNA extraction from the blood cell samples was performed with the Qiagen DNeasy Blood Extraction Kit. There are 15 amino acids in the CDR3, from cysteine to phenylalanine inclusive. Only the CDR3 DNA stays, 45 bases, in frame from base 1. CDR1 and CDR2, looked up from the germline V gene, are MNHEY and SVGAGI. V trim: 2 bases; J trim: 5 bases; unmatched bases: 6.

Sequencing was done on a sample of PBMCs. This sequence was found in a man aged 40-49 years in good health and CMV-seropositive. The chain joins TRBV6-5 to TRBJ1-1; 9 central bases correspond to TRBD1. This receptor has the CDR3 CASSYLTDRGTEAFF. DNA sequence: TGTGCCAGCAGTTACCTCACAGACAGGGGGACTGAAGCTTTCTTT.